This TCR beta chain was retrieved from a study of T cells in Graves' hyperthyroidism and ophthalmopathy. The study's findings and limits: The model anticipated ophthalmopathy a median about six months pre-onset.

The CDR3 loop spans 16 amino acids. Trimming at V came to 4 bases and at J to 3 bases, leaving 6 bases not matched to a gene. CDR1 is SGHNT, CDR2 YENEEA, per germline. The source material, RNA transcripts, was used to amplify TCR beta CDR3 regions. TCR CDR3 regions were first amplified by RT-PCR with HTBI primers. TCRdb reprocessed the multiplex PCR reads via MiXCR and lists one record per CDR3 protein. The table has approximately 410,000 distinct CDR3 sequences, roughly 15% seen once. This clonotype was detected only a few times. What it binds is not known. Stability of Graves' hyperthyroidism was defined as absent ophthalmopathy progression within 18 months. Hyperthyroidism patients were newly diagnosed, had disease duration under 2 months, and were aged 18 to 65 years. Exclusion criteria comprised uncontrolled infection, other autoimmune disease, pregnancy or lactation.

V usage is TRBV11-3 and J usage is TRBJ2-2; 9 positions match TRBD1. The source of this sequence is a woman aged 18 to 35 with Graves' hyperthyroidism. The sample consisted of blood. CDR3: CASSSLGTGYTGELFF. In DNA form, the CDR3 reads TGTGCCAGCAGCTCTCTGGGGACAGGGTACACCGGGGAGCTGTTTTTT.